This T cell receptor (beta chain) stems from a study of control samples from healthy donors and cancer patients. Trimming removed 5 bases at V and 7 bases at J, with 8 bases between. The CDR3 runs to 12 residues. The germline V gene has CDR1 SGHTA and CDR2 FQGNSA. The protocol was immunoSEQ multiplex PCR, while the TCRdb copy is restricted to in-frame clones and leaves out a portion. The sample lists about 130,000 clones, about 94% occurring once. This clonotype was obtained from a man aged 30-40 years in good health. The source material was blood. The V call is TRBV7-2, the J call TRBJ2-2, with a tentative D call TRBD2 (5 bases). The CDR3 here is CASSREGGELFF. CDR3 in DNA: TGTGCCAGCAGCCGTGAGGGCGGGGAGCTGTTTTTT.